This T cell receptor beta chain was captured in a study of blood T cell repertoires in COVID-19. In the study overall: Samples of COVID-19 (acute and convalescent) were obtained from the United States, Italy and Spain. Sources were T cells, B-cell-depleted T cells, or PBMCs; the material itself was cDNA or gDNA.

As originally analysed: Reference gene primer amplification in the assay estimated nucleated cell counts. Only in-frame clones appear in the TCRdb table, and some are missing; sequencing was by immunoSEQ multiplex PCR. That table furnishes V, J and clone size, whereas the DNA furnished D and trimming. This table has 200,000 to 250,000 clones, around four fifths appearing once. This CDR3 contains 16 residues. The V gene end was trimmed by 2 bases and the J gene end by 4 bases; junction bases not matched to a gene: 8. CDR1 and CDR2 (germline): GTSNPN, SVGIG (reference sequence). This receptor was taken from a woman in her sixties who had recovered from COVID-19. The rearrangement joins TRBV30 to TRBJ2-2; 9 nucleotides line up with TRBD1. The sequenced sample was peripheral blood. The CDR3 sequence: CAWSTPGQGLTGELFF. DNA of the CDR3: TGTGCCTGGAGTACTCCGGGACAGGGTCTCACCGGGGAGCTGTTTTTT.